This T cell receptor (beta chain) comes out of a study of blood T cell repertoires in COVID-19. Study-wide background: Whether acute or convalescent, the COVID-19 samples came from the United States, Italy and Spain. PBMCs, B-cell-depleted T cells, or T cells were the source of the cDNA or gDNA that made up the material.

The CDR3 runs 13 residues. Germline assignment: CDR1 LNHDA and CDR2 SQIVND (reference sequence). The V gene lost 4 bases and the J gene lost 7 bases, with 14 bases spanning the gap. The data were produced by immunoSEQ multiplex PCR, yet TCRdb's version contains in-frame clones alone and is incomplete. There are a few hundred thousand clones in the sample; less than 90% occur only once, and about 1.6% lies in the top ten. The receptor's source is a woman in her 40s who had recovered from COVID-19. This chain joins TRBV19 and TRBJ2-7, with a weak D call TRBD1 (6 bases). The sample comprised peripheral blood. Written as DNA, the CDR3 is TGTGCCAGTAGTAGGGGGCCCCGTCGGGAGCAGTACTTC. Residues: CASSRGPRREQYF.